These 32 T cell receptor beta chains were sequenced from one sample in a study of long-term antiretroviral therapy in people with HIV. With survey level as its setting, the immunoSEQ assay was v3.0. Clones were read by immunoSEQ multiplex PCR, and TCRdb kept only the in-frame ones, dropping some. The sample contains about 39,000 clones, 85% to 90% of which appear only once. This specimen was unsorted PBMCs, taken 1.2 years after starting antiretroviral therapy. Receptors originate from a woman between 50 and 59 years old with HIV.

V is TRBV4-1 and J is TRBJ1-2; D not certain. Germline lookup yields CDR1 MGHRA and CDR2 YSYEKL. Between the trimmed V and J ends, which lost 0 bases and 3 bases, there was a span of 11 bases. The CDR3 length is 15 residues. CDR3 nucleotides: TGCGCCAGCAGCCAAGATCTACAGAGCTACTATGGCTACACCTTC. This sequence encodes CASSQDLQSYYGYTF.

This clone was seen a handful of times. The chain uses TRBV10-3 and TRBJ1-6; perhaps TRBD1 as D (5 bases). This CDR3 spans 16 amino acids. Trimming took off 0 bases at V and 7 bases at J, with 13 bases between the two ends. Germline V CDR1 and CDR2: ENHRY, SYGVKD. The CDR3 spells CAISESRGFTNSPLHF. Here the CDR3 DNA reads TGTGCCATCAGTGAGTCCCGGGGGTTTACGAATTCACCCCTCCACTTT.

V is TRBV9 and J is TRBJ1-1, with TRBD1 matching over 7 bases. V gave up 4 bases and J gave up 4 bases; unmatched junction bases: 7. Germline V lookup: CDR1 SGDLS, CDR2 YYNGEE. CDR3 length: 14 residues. The CDR3 region is CASSPRQGSTEAFF. The CDR3 DNA is TGTGCCAGCAGCCCCCGACAGGGAAGCACTGAAGCTTTCTTT. Based on the CDR3 plus reference TRBV9 and TRBJ1-1, the full variable domain is DSGVTQTPKHLITATGQRVTLRCSPRSGDLSVYWYQQSLDQGLQFLIQYYNGEERAKGNILERFSAQQFPDLHSELNLSSLELGDSALYFCASSPRQGSTEAFFGQGTRLTVV.

This chain joins TRBV19 and TRBJ1-5, with 9 bases aligning to TRBD1. The CDR3 sequence is 14 residues long. Germline loops: CDR1 LNHDA, CDR2 SQIVND (reference sequence). The junction had 1 base not matched to a gene; V was cut back by 3 bases and J by 4 bases. The DNA of the CDR3 is TGTGCCAGTAGTATCGACAGGGGGAATCAGCCCCAGCATTTT. Protein product: CASSIDRGNQPQHF. The full variable domain, rest sourced from reference TRBV19 and TRBJ1-5, is DGGITQSPKYLFRKEGQNVTLSCEQNLNHDAMYWYRQDPGQGLRLIYYSQIVNDFQKGDIAEGYSVSREKKESFPLTVTSAQKNPTAFYLCASSIDRGNQPQHFGDGTRLSIL.

The rearrangement links TRBV5-1 to TRBJ1-5; no firm D call. This CDR3 is built from 14 residues. Germline CDR1 is SGHRS and CDR2 is YFSETQ. V was trimmed by 4 bases and J by 3 bases, leaving 11 bases between them. The CDR3 nucleotides read TGCGCCAGCAGCCCCGACGGGGTCAATCAGCCCCAGCATTTT. As protein: CASSPDGVNQPQHF.

The gene calls are TRBV18 and TRBJ2-7; 9 bases are a match to TRBD2. With V trimmed by 5 bases and J by 3 bases, 5 bases remained unmatched. CDR1 and CDR2 (germline): KGHSH, LQKENI. CDR3 length: 14 residues. The CDR3 DNA sequence: TGTGCCAGCTCATCTAAAGCGGGGGGCTACGAGCAGTACTTC. Protein: CASSSKAGGYEQYF.

CDR3 amino acids: CASSLGQGYNQPQHF. CDR3 sequence (DNA): TGCGCCAGCAGCCTGGGACAGGGTTACAATCAGCCCCAGCATTTT. The chain carries TRBV4-1 and TRBJ1-5, with 9 bases lining up with TRBD1. The CDR3 has 15 amino acids. CDR1 and CDR2 (germline): MGHRA, YSYEKL. The trim removed 4 bases at V and 3 bases at J, leaving 4 bases unmatched.

The chain links TRBV14 to TRBJ1-1; D may be TRBD1 (5 bases). The CDR3 is made up of 13 amino acids. Trimming pared 10 bases from V and 4 bases from J, leaving 16 bases between. Germline CDR1 is SGHDN and CDR2 is FVKESK. The CDR3 DNA is TGTGCCACCGGGGCCGGGAGGGCCACTGAAGCTTTCTTT. Translating it yields CATGAGRATEAFF.

The chain joins TRBV18 to TRBJ2-2; 12 nucleotides agree with TRBD2. CDR3 length: 18 amino acids. V trimming: 4 bases; J trimming: 0 bases; junction bases outside the gene matches: 6. CDR1 KGHSH and CDR2 LQKENI come from the germline V gene. The DNA of the CDR3 is TGTGCCAGCTCACAACTAGCGGGGGGCCCTCCGAACACCGGGGAGCTGTTTTTT. It yields the protein CASSQLAGGPPNTGELFF. Filled out from reference TRBV18 and TRBJ2-2, the complete variable domain reads NAGVMQNPRHLVRRRGQEARLRCSPMKGHSHVYWYRQLPEEGLKFMVYLQKENIIDESGMPKERFSAEFPKEGPSILRIQQVVRGDSAAYFCASSQLAGGPPNTGELFFGEGSRLTVL.

The chain carries TRBV19 and TRBJ2-7, with 7 nucleotides matching TRBD1. The CDR3 runs to 16 residues. V was clipped by 5 bases and J by 1 base; unmatched bases: 11. Germline V gene sequence: CDR1 LNHDA, CDR2 SQIVND (reference sequence). As DNA, the CDR3 is TGTGCCAGTAGTCCCCGACAGGGCCCGGGGTCCTACGAGCAGTACTTC. This gives the protein CASSPRQGPGSYEQYF.

The chain combines TRBV4-1 with TRBJ2-1; D possibly corresponds to TRBD1 (5 bases). V lost 1 base, J lost 5 bases, and 12 bases lay in between. Germline V gene sequence: CDR1 MGHRA, CDR2 YSYEKL. The CDR3 has 15 amino acids. In DNA form, the CDR3 reads TGCGCCAGCAGCCAAGCCGGAGCACAGGACAATGAGCAGTTCTTC. Its translation: CASSQAGAQDNEQFF.

The gene calls are TRBV6-5 and TRBJ2-7; D gene ambiguous. V lost 4 bases and J lost 0, with 7 bases in between. The CDR3 length is 13 residues. Germline V gene sequence: CDR1 MNHEY, CDR2 SVGAGI. The CDR3 DNA sequence: TGTGCCAGCAGTTTGTCTCTCTCCTACGAGCAGTACTTC. As protein: CASSLSLSYEQYF.

This clone was found once. The chain carries TRBV2 and TRBJ2-2; 8 nucleotides agree with TRBD2. J lost 3 bases, V lost 5 bases, and 5 bases had no gene match. In germline, CDR1 is SNHLY, CDR2 FYNNEI. The CDR3 is 15 residues long. The CDR3 loop is CASSIGRGDTGELFF. The DNA for the CDR3 is TGTGCCAGCAGTATAGGGCGGGGGGACACCGGGGAGCTGTTTTTT.

The J gene is TRBJ2-3, the V gene TRBV7-2; D is ambiguous. The CDR3 spans 13 residues. The ends were cut back, 4 bases at V and 3 bases at J, with 8 bases in the middle. Germline CDR1 SGHTA, CDR2 FQGNSA. The CDR3 DNA is TGTGCCAGCAGCTGGATAGGGACAGATACGCAGTATTTT. Translating it yields CASSWIGTDTQYF.

This clone was detected once. The chain employs TRBV29-1 and TRBJ2-5; TRBD1 agrees at 8 bases. In germline, CDR1 is SQVTM, CDR2 ANQGSEA. CDR3 length: 15 residues. V gave up 7 bases and J gave up 7 bases; unmatched junction bases: 17. CDR3 coding DNA: TGCAGCGCTGGGGGTGACAGGGGCGTTGGCGGGACCCAGTACTTC. It specifies CSAGGDRGVGGTQYF.

V is TRBV6-6 and J is TRBJ2-3, with 7 bases matching TRBD1. Germline trimming cut 2 bases from V and 0 bases from J; bases unmatched to any gene: 2. The CDR3 is 15 residues long. Looked up from germline, CDR1 is MNHNY and CDR2 is SVGAGI (reference sequence). The CDR3 DNA sequence: TGTGCCAGCAGTTACCTGACAGGGAGCACAGATACGCAGTATTTT. Protein sequence: CASSYLTGSTDTQYF.

About this clone itself: An end of the junction differs from the germline gene, which may be a read error. Other DNA sequences within the sample encode an identical CDR3. The rearrangement links TRBV11-3 to TRBJ2-2; the D gene is possibly TRBD2 (5 bases). The CDR3 sequence is 14 residues long. The germline gives CDR1 SGHNT, CDR2 YENEEA. CDR3 coding DNA: TGTGCCAGCAGCTTACTGGTGGGTCCCGGGGAGCTGTTCTTT. Its translation is CASSLLVGPGELFF.

The V gene is TRBV7-8, the J gene TRBJ1-5; D gene ambiguous. The CDR3 length is 15 residues. V lost 2 bases and J lost 2, with 10 bases in between. Germline loops: CDR1 SGHVS, CDR2 FQNEAQ. The CDR3 loop is CASSLRGSRNQPQHF. CDR3 bases: TGTGCCAGCAGCTTACGCGGATCCCGCAATCAGCCCCAGCATTTT.

This clone has only one observation. Germline and junction disagree at one end, which may indicate a read error. The chain carries TRBV7-7 and TRBJ2-1, with 12 bases identical to TRBD2. The CDR3 extends over 15 amino acids. CDR1 is SSHAT, CDR2 FNYEAQ, per germline (reference sequence). CDR3 nucleotide sequence: TGTGCTAGCAGCTCGGGACTAGCGGGCTACAATGAGCAGTTCTTC. This codes for CASSSGLAGYNEQFF.

This clone was counted a single time. V is TRBV4-1 and J is TRBJ2-1; TRBD2 agrees at 8 bases. V dropped 3 bases and J dropped 3; count of bases not matched to a gene: 1. Germline CDR1 MGHRA, CDR2 YSYEKL. The CDR3 sequence is 14 residues long. In nucleotides, the CDR3 is TGCGCCAGCAGCCACGGGGGGGACTACAATGAGCAGTTCTTC. It translates to CASSHGGDYNEQFF.

The V and J genes are TRBV4-3 and TRBJ2-7, with D perhaps matching TRBD2 (6 bases). Trimming left V 0 bases short and J 0 bases short, with 9 bases between. The length of the CDR3 is 15 residues. Germline CDR1 LGHNA, CDR2 YSLEER. The CDR3 here is CASSQDWTNSYEQYF. The CDR3, as DNA: TGCGCCAGCAGCCAAGACTGGACTAACTCCTACGAGCAGTACTTC.

This clone was observed a handful of times. V usage is TRBV30 and J usage is TRBJ1-6; no reliable D call. V was pared by 3 bases and J by 7 bases, with 4 bases between. The CDR3 loop spans 11 amino acids. CDR1 is GTSNPN, CDR2 SVGIG, per germline (reference sequence). The CDR3, as DNA: TGTGCCTGGAGGGGGAATTCACCCCTCCACTTT. It is translated as CAWRGNSPLHF.

The chain links TRBV27 to TRBJ1-3; no firm D call. The CDR3 is made up of 15 amino acids. Germline-derived CDR1 and CDR2 are MNHEY and SMNVEV (reference sequence). Trimming pared 7 bases from V and 0 bases from J, leaving 13 bases between. The CDR3, as DNA: TGTGCCAGCAAGCCAGGACCGCCCTCTGGAAACACCATATATTTT. Translating it yields CASKPGPPSGNTIYF.

The J gene is TRBJ2-7, the V gene TRBV6-1; 10 bases are shared with TRBD1. Germline values: CDR1 MNHNS, CDR2 SASEGT. J gave up 0 bases and V 0 bases, and 5 bases lay outside the gene matches. CDR3 length: 17 residues. The CDR3 reads CASSEAGQGSSSYEQYF. The CDR3 DNA is TGTGCCAGCAGTGAAGCGGGACAGGGGTCGAGCTCCTACGAGCAGTACTTC.

This chain joins TRBV27 and TRBJ2-7; possible D gene TRBD2, 6 bases. Germline-derived CDR1 and CDR2 are MNHEY and SMNVEV (reference sequence). Trimming left V 4 bases short and J 4 bases short, with 11 bases between. The CDR3 has 13 residues. The CDR3 loop reads CASSSAGQYEQYF. For the CDR3, the DNA is TGTGCCAGCAGTTCAGCGGGTCAGTACGAGCAGTACTTC.

This clone was picked up one time. This chain joins TRBV7-2 and TRBJ2-3, with TRBD2 matching over 8 bases. The germline V gene has CDR1 SGHTA and CDR2 FQGNSA. The trim removed 5 bases at V and 3 bases at J, leaving 10 bases unmatched. The CDR3 runs 16 residues. CDR3 nucleotides: TGTGCCAGCAGCCGAAACCCGGGGGGGCAAACAGATACGCAGTATTTT. This gives the protein CASSRNPGGQTDTQYF. The complete variable domain, with remaining parts taken from reference TRBV7-2 and TRBJ2-3, reads GAGVSQSPSNKVTEKGKDVELRCDPISGHTALYWYRQSLGQGLEFLIYFQGNSAPDKSGLPSDRFSAERTGGSVSTLTIQRTQQEDSAVYLCASSRNPGGQTDTQYFGPGTRLTVL.

This clone is a singleton in its sample. This sequence joins TRBV6-5 and TRBJ1-5, with D perhaps TRBD1 (6 bases). CDR3 size: 15 residues. From germline, CDR1 is MNHEY and CDR2 SVGAGI. Trimming stripped 5 bases from V and 7 bases from J, with 18 bases between. The CDR3, as DNA: TGTGCCAGCAGTCCCGGAGGCAGGGGCGAACAGCCCCAGCATTTT. It specifies CASSPGGRGEQPQHF.

The chain joins TRBV19 to TRBJ2-7, with D hard to call. The germline V gene has CDR1 LNHDA and CDR2 SQIVND (reference sequence). V was trimmed by 4 bases and J by 4 bases, leaving 14 bases between them. The length of the CDR3 is 14 residues. The CDR3 spells CASSSQIYDYEQYF. CDR3 in DNA: TGTGCCAGTAGTAGCCAGATCTACGATTACGAGCAGTACTTC. The full variable domain, rest sourced from reference TRBV19 and TRBJ2-7, is DGGITQSPKYLFRKEGQNVTLSCEQNLNHDAMYWYRQDPGQGLRLIYYSQIVNDFQKGDIAEGYSVSREKKESFPLTVTSAQKNPTAFYLCASSSQIYDYEQYFGPGTRLTVT.

The J gene is TRBJ1-2, the V gene TRBV7-2; 7 bases match TRBD1. CDR3 size: 16 residues. V shed 1 base and J 8 bases; nucleotides not matched to a gene: 13. CDR1 SGHTA and CDR2 FQGNSA come from the germline V gene. CDR3 region: CASSLGGWGQNQGYTF. CDR3 nucleotide sequence: TGTGCCAGCAGCTTAGGGGGATGGGGACAGAACCAAGGCTACACCTTC. Variable domain in full (rest from reference TRBV7-2 and TRBJ1-2): GAGVSQSPSNKVTEKGKDVELRCDPISGHTALYWYRQSLGQGLEFLIYFQGNSAPDKSGLPSDRFSAERTGGSVSTLTIQRTQQEDSAVYLCASSLGGWGQNQGYTFGSGTRLTVV.

The CDR3 DNA is TGCAGCGTTGGAGGCAGGGCAGAATCCTACGAGCAGTACTTC. Translation: CSVGGRAESYEQYF. V usage is TRBV29-1 and J usage is TRBJ2-7, with TRBD1 as a possible D gene (5 bases). V was clipped by 4 bases and J by 1 base, with 14 bases between them. Germline V CDR1 and CDR2: SQVTM, ANQGSEA. This CDR3 is built from 14 residues.

The chain uses TRBV30 and TRBJ1-5; TRBD1 agrees at 8 bases. V lost 0 bases, J lost 8 bases, and 12 bases stayed unmatched. The CDR3 is 16 amino acids. Per germline, CDR1 GTSNPN and CDR2 SVGIG (reference sequence). The chain's CDR3 is CAWSVRGDRKFKPQHF. The CDR3 region has the DNA TGTGCCTGGAGTGTACGGGGGGACAGGAAGTTTAAGCCCCAGCATTTT.

In its sample, this clone was seen once. V and J are TRBV5-1 and TRBJ2-7; the match to TRBD1 covers 9 bases. This CDR3 spans 15 amino acids. The germline V gene encodes CDR1 SGHRS and CDR2 YFSETQ. Losses at the gene ends were 0 bases for V and 4 bases for J; bases not matched to a gene: 5. The CDR3 spells CASSLAGQGLYEQYF. Written as DNA, the CDR3 is TGCGCCAGCAGCTTGGCGGGACAGGGTCTATACGAGCAGTACTTC.